This is a list of T cell receptor beta chains from one sample in a study of blood T cell repertoires in COVID-19. Only in-frame clones appear in the TCRdb table, and some are missing; sequencing was by immunoSEQ multiplex PCR. The sample records about 410,000 clones, roughly 89% being singletons. What was sequenced was peripheral blood. Receptor source: a woman aged 25 to 39 with active or convalescent COVID-19. The CDR3 runs from the conserved cysteine through the conserved F or W. Fields, in order: clone size, D gene, J gene, V gene, CDR3 DNA, CDR3 protein. A D gene is named only where the DNA matches it firmly. Some rows have no size entry. The others give once, few or many, or a class for an expanded clone.

- | - | TRBJ2-7 | TRBV3-1/TRBV3-2 | TGTGCCAGCAGCCGGGACACAGGGAGCGAGCAGTACTTC | CASSRDTGSEQYF
- | - | TRBJ2-1 | TRBV11-2 | TGTGCCAGCAGCTTCGGCCAGGGGCATCAGTTCTTC | CASSFGQGHQFF
- | - | TRBJ1-1 | TRBV9 | TGTGCCAGCAGCGTAGGTGAGGTCCCCATGAACACTGAAGCTTTCTTT | CASSVGEVPMNTEAFF
- | - | TRBJ1-1 | TRBV30 | TGTGCCTGGAGTATCCCCCGGGGGAGGACCACTGAAGCTTTCTTT | CAWSIPRGRTTEAFF
once | - | TRBJ2-1 | TRBV5-1 | TGCGCCAGCAGCTACCCGACAGGCACCTCTATCAACAATGAGCAGTTCTTC | CASSYPTGTSINNEQFF
- | - | TRBJ1-1 | TRBV6-5 | TGTGCCAGCAGCTTCGCGGGGCAGAACACTGAAGCTTTCTTT | CASSFAGQNTEAFF
- | TRBD1 | TRBJ1-1 | TRBV7-9 | TGTGCCAGCAGCTTAGATACAGGGGTTTTGAGGGCCGCTTTCTTT | CASSLDTGVLRAAFF
- | TRBD1 | TRBJ2-5 | TRBV6-2/TRBV6-3 | TGTGCCAGCAGTTACCCGCCAGGGGGCGCCTTGGAGACCCAGTACTTC | CASSYPPGGALETQYF
once | - | TRBJ1-1 | TRBV9 | TGTGCCAGCAGCGTGTTACAGGGATACACTGAAGCTTTCTTT | CASSVLQGYTEAFF
- | - | TRBJ2-3 | TRBV18 | TGTGCCAGCTCACCACGATCAGGGATATCAGATACGCAGTATTTT | CASSPRSGISDTQYF
- | - | TRBJ2-7 | TRBV2 | TGTGCCAGCACTACAGGTATCCACGAGCAGTACTTC | CASTTGIHEQYF
- | TRBD2 | TRBJ2-2 | TRBV3-1/TRBV3-2 | TGTGCCAGCAGCCCAGCAGCGGGAGGGCCCACCGGGGAGCTGTTTTTT | CASSPAAGGPTGELFF
many | - | TRBJ2-7 | TRBV6-5 | TGTGCCAGCAGGGAGGGGACTCTCGGGGCCGAGCAGTACTTC | CASREGTLGAEQYF
- | TRBD2 | TRBJ2-5 | TRBV7-2 | TGTGCCAGCAGCTTAGGAGGACTAGCGAACCAAGAGACCCAGTACTTC | CASSLGGLANQETQYF
- | - | TRBJ2-7 | TRBV19 | TGTGCCAGTAGTATAGGGGGAGGAAACTACGAGCAGTACTTC | CASSIGGGNYEQYF
- | - | TRBJ1-2 | TRBV27 | TGTGCCAGCAGTTCCATAGGGGCAGGAGAAGAGGGGGTACACTATGGCTACACCTTC | CASSSIGAGEEGVHYGYTF
- | - | TRBJ1-3 | TRBV6-1 | TGTGCCAGCAGTGATCTTGTGGCAGCTGGAAACACCATATATTTT | CASSDLVAAGNTIYF
- | TRBD1 | TRBJ1-1 | TRBV6-2/TRBV6-3 | TGTGCCAGCAGTTCCCTCGGGCAATGGACAGGGGAAGGGAGCACTGAAGCTTTCTTT | CASSSLGQWTGEGSTEAFF
- | TRBD1 | TRBJ1-1 | TRBV27 | TGTGCCAGCATCCGACAGGGGTTGGACACTGAAGCTTTCTTT | CASIRQGLDTEAFF
few | - | TRBJ1-6 | TRBV5-4 | TGTGCCAGCAGCTTGGACAGGACGAGCTCCTATAATTCACCCCTCCACTTT | CASSLDRTSSYNSPLHF
many | TRBD2 | TRBJ2-7 | TRBV4-2 | TGTGCCAGCAGCCCTTCCCGGGGGGCCTACGAGCAGTACTTC | CASSPSRGAYEQYF
- | - | TRBJ2-5 | TRBV3-1/TRBV3-2 | TGTGCCAGCAGCCAATCAATCGGCCAGGGGTACCAAGAGACCCAGTACTTC | CASSQSIGQGYQETQYF
once | TRBD1 | TRBJ1-2 | TRBV10-3 | TGTGCCATCAGTGAGTCTCCGGGACAGGTGACCTCGAACTATGGCTACACCTTC | CAISESPGQVTSNYGYTF
- | - | TRBJ2-2 | TRBV10-3 | TGTGCCATCATGGTAGCCCGGGAGCTGTTTTTT | CAIMVARELFF
- | TRBD1 | TRBJ1-1 | TRBV4-2 | TGTGCCAGCAGCCATGCGGACAGGGAGAACACTGAAGCTTTCTTT | CASSHADRENTEAFF
- | - | TRBJ1-2 | TRBV7-9 | TGTGCCAGCAGCTTAGGCGACAGTTCCTATGGCTACACCTTC | CASSLGDSSYGYTF
- | TRBD1 | TRBJ2-7 | TRBV6-2/TRBV6-3 | TGTGCCAGCAGTCCCAATTTCTGGACAGGGGGCGAAGAGCAGTACTTC | CASSPNFWTGGEEQYF
- | - | TRBJ1-2 | TRBV10-3 | TGTGCCATCAGTGAGGCAGGGAACTATGGCTACACCTTC | CAISEAGNYGYTF
- | - | TRBJ1-5 | TRBV4-1 | TGCGCCAGCAGCCAAGACGTGGGCCAGCCCCAGCATTTT | CASSQDVGQPQHF
- | TRBD2 | TRBJ2-1 | TRBV5-1 | TGCGCCAGCAGCCTTGGGGATACGGGGGGCAATGAGCAGTTCTTC | CASSLGDTGGNEQFF
- | - | TRBJ1-4 | TRBV5-1 | TGCGCCAGCAGCTTGGGGACAGCGAGTAATGAAAAACTGTTTTTT | CASSLGTASNEKLFF